Below, 14 T cell receptor beta chains from the same sample are listed, as sequenced in a study of identical twins. Each CDR3 protein is one row after TCRdb ran MiXCR on the 5' RACE reads. The data show some 330,000 distinct CDR3 sequences, 9% to 10% seen once. Sequencing was done on a sample of naive T cells sorted from blood. The receptors here all came from a woman in her 50s in good health.

This sequence joins TRBV28 and TRBJ2-1; 7 positions match TRBD2. CDR1 is MDHEN, CDR2 SYDVKM, per germline. V gave up 5 bases and J gave up 10 bases; unmatched junction bases: 8. The CDR3 is 13 amino acids. The CDR3 spells CASSDSGSWEQFF. The CDR3 coding sequence is TGTGCCAGCAGTGATAGCGGGTCTTGGGAGCAGTTCTTC.

The V call is TRBV10-3, the J call TRBJ2-4, with 7 nucleotides matching TRBD2. CDR3 length equals 13 residues. Germline CDR1 is ENHRY and CDR2 is SYGVKD. The trim removed 10 bases at V and 1 base at J, leaving 4 bases unmatched. The CDR3 region is CATAGVAKNIQYF. CDR3 nucleotide sequence: TGTGCCACGGCGGGAGTGGCCAAAAACATTCAGTACTTC.

The V gene is TRBV13, the J gene TRBJ2-7; 10 positions match TRBD2. Germline V gene data show CDR1 as PRHDT and CDR2 as FYEKMQ (reference sequence). The CDR3 length is 15 residues. With V trimmed by 5 bases and J by 0 bases, 4 bases remained unmatched. Here the CDR3 reads CASSPLAGVSYEQYF. In DNA form, the CDR3 reads TGTGCCAGCAGCCCTCTAGCGGGAGTCTCCTACGAGCAGTACTTC.

The CDR3 reads CSGGQNEQFF. As DNA, the CDR3 is TGCAGCGGAGGACAGAATGAGCAGTTCTTC. The chain couples TRBV29-1 to TRBJ2-1; tentatively, D is TRBD1 (6 bases). This CDR3 has 10 amino acids. Germline loops: CDR1 SQVTM, CDR2 ANQGSEA. V was pared by 7 bases and J by 7 bases, with 8 bases between.

This clonotype was observed a few times. This chain links TRBV5-1 with TRBJ2-5; D is unresolved. Trimming removed 4 bases from V and 5 bases from J, with 12 bases in between. The CDR3 is 13 amino acids. Germline CDR1 SGHRS, CDR2 YFSETQ. CDR3 sequence reads: CASSPLVEETQYF. DNA of the CDR3: TGCGCCAGCAGCCCCTTGGTGGAGGAGACCCAGTACTTC.

The gene calls are TRBV13 and TRBJ2-1, with 7 nucleotides matching TRBD1. The CDR3 is 14 residues long. V trimming: 5 bases; J trimming: 8 bases; junction bases outside the gene matches: 9. The germline CDR1 and CDR2 sequences are PRHDT and FYEKMQ (reference sequence). The CDR3 coding sequence is TGTGCCAGCAGCGAACCGGACAGGATGGATGAGCAGTTCTTC. Translated: CASSEPDRMDEQFF.

This clonotype has a count of ten or more. The chain has TRBV10-2 and TRBJ1-2, with unresolved D. Germline-derived CDR1 and CDR2 are WSHSY and SAAADI. V lost 3 bases, J lost 0 bases, and 11 bases lay in between. The CDR3 spans 15 residues. In DNA form, the CDR3 reads TGCGCCAGCAGTGATGTGAGGACCTCTAACTATGGCTACACCTTC. Amino acid sequence: CASSDVRTSNYGYTF.

This chain joins TRBV25-1 and TRBJ2-7; D might be TRBD2 (5 bases). Trimming cost V 3 bases and J 0 bases, with 6 bases left between them. CDR1 and CDR2 from the germline V gene are MGHDK and SYGVNS. This CDR3 contains 13 residues. The CDR3 region is CASSEGSSYEQYF. The CDR3 DNA is TGTGCCAGCAGTGAGGGGAGCTCCTACGAGCAGTACTTC.

This chain uses TRBV20-1 with TRBJ1-4; D is ambiguous. The CDR3 loop spans 13 amino acids. The V and J ends lost 3 bases and 8 bases respectively, with 13 bases between them. Germline V gene sequence: CDR1 DFQATT, CDR2 SNEGSKA (reference sequence). In DNA form, the CDR3 reads TGCAGTGCTAGGTCGCGGAAGGAGGAAAAACTGTTTTTT. It specifies CSARSRKEEKLFF.

This sequence joins TRBV2 and TRBJ2-1, with 12 nucleotides matching TRBD2. The V gene's germline CDR1 is SNHLY and CDR2 FYNNEI. After removal of 2 bases from V and 12 bases from J, the junction contained 5 bases not matched to a gene. The CDR3 extends over 14 amino acids. The CDR3 DNA follows: TGTGCCAGCAGTGAAAGCCTAGCGGGAGGGGCGCAGTTCTTC. It is translated as CASSESLAGGAQFF.

Many counts were recorded for this clonotype. The V and J genes are TRBV11-2 and TRBJ2-2; D uncertain. Germline assignment: CDR1 SGHAT and CDR2 FQNNGV. The ends were cut back, 2 bases at V and 4 bases at J, with 14 bases in the middle. This CDR3 is 16 amino acids long. The CDR3 here is CASSLSITARTGELFF. The CDR3, as DNA: TGTGCCAGCAGCTTATCCATCACAGCCCGCACCGGGGAGCTGTTTTTT.

The chain joins TRBV18 to TRBJ2-7; 11 positions match TRBD1. Looked up from germline, CDR1 is KGHSH and CDR2 is LQKENI. This CDR3 contains 23 residues. J gave up 3 bases and V 3 bases, and 28 bases lay outside the gene matches. The chain's CDR3 is CASSPFKSSARPSGTGGNYEQYF. The CDR3 DNA reads TGTGCCAGCTCACCTTTTAAATCATCCGCGAGACCTTCCGGGACAGGGGGAAACTACGAGCAGTACTTC.

This clonotype has only a few counts. CDR3 sequence: CASSFQAGGTEAFF. As DNA, the CDR3 is TGCGCCAGCAGCTTTCAGGCGGGGGGCACTGAAGCTTTCTTT. The genes are TRBV5-1 and TRBJ1-1, with D possibly being TRBD1 (5 bases). The CDR3 sequence is 14 residues long. Germline-derived CDR1 and CDR2 are SGHRS and YFSETQ. V dropped 2 bases and J dropped 4 bases, with 12 bases sitting between them.

This clonotype was found many times. The chain uses TRBV5-6 and TRBJ1-5, with TRBD1 as a possible D gene (6 bases). The CDR3 sequence is 16 residues long. Germline V gene data show CDR1 as SGHDT and CDR2 as YYEEEE. V was cut by 3 bases and J by 7 bases, with 20 bases left in between. Here the CDR3 reads CASSSTTGSREQPQHF. CDR3 coding DNA: TGTGCCAGCAGCTCCACCACAGGGAGTCGTGAGCAGCCCCAGCATTTT.